This is a list of T cell receptor beta chains from one sample in a study of blood T cell repertoires in COVID-19. Method: immunoSEQ multiplex PCR; TCRdb's copy keeps in-frame clones and lacks some. The data hold around 260,000 clones, with 80% to 90% observed a single time. The sequenced material came from peripheral blood. The receptors here all came from a woman between 45 and 60 years old who had recovered from COVID-19. Both conserved end residues are part of each CDR3. D genes are given only for firm matches. Only some rows state a clone size, as once, few, many or a class for expanded clones.

many,TRBJ2-6,TRBV19,TRBD2,TGTGCCAGTTCAGCGGGAGACCCCTCTGGGGCCAACGTCCTGACTTTC,CASSAGDPSGANVLTF
.,TRBJ2-3,TRBV3-1/TRBV3-2,.,TGTGCCAGCGACGGCAGGGGAACAGATACGCAGTATTTT,CASDGRGTDTQYF
few,TRBJ2-1,TRBV7-7,.,TGTGCCAGCAGCTCTGGACTGAGGGGGGGCAATGAGCAGTTCTTC,CASSSGLRGGNEQFF
.,TRBJ2-5,TRBV7-2,TRBD2,TGTGCCAGCAGCTCGGGGGGACGGGCAGAGACCCAGTACTTC,CASSSGGRAETQYF
.,TRBJ1-1,TRBV7-9,.,TGTGCCAGCAGCCGTGCCCCCCAGGGGACTGAAGCTTTCTTT,CASSRAPQGTEAFF
.,TRBJ2-3,TRBV6-5,TRBD2,TGTGCCAGCAGTTACCGGGGACTAGCGGGGGATACGCAGTATTTT,CASSYRGLAGDTQYF
.,TRBJ2-3,TRBV7-2,TRBD1,TGTGCCAGCAGCTTCACGGGACAGCCTCCTACGCAGTATTTT,CASSFTGQPPTQYF
.,TRBJ1-2,TRBV6-5,.,TGTGCCAGCAGCAACGGGGGGGCACGCTATGGCTACACCTTC,CASSNGGARYGYTF
once,TRBJ2-7,TRBV6-5,TRBD2,TGTGCCAGCAGTCCAGCGGGAACCCTCTCCTACGAGCAGTACTTC,CASSPAGTLSYEQYF
.,TRBJ2-2,TRBV28,.,TGTGCCAGCAGTTTGACCCGCGGGCCCGGCACCGGGGAGCTGTTTTTT,CASSLTRGPGTGELFF
.,TRBJ2-3,TRBV19,TRBD2,TGTGCCAGTAGTGGTGGGGGGGGTGATACGCAGTATTTT,CASSGGGGDTQYF
.,TRBJ1-3,TRBV18,TRBD1,TGTGCCAGCTCACCAGACGCAGGGGGCTCTGGAAACACCATATATTTT,CASSPDAGGSGNTIYF
.,TRBJ1-2,TRBV19,.,TGTGCCAGTAGTGGACAAGGGAACTATGGCTACACCTTC,CASSGQGNYGYTF
.,TRBJ2-7,TRBV7-2,TRBD2,TGTGCCAGCAGCTTAACAAGCGGGAGGGCCACCTACGAGCAGTACTTC,CASSLTSGRATYEQYF
once,TRBJ2-7,TRBV5-1,TRBD2,TGCGCCAGCAGAATACTAGCGGGGGGGCGCTACGAGCAGTACTTC,CASRILAGGRYEQYF
.,TRBJ1-1,TRBV30,.,TGTGCCTGGAGTGTTGGGGGGAATGCTTTCTTT,CAWSVGGNAFF
.,TRBJ2-1,TRBV23-1,TRBD1,TGCGCCAGCAGTCGACCGGGACAGGTCTACAATGAGCAGTTCTTC,CASSRPGQVYNEQFF
.,TRBJ2-1,TRBV7-9,TRBD2,TGTGCCAGCAGCTTCCCTAGCGGGTTCGCACTTGAGCAGTTCTTC,CASSFPSGFALEQFF
.,TRBJ1-4,TRBV4-2,.,TGTGCCAGCAGCCAAGATCGGACAGACGATAATGAAAAACTGTTTTTT,CASSQDRTDDNEKLFF
.,TRBJ1-2,TRBV28,TRBD1,TGTGCCAGCCTCCGGGACAGGGAAGGCTACACCTTC,CASLRDREGYTF
once,TRBJ1-5,TRBV7-9,TRBD1,TGTGCCAGCAGAACGTGGGGACAGGGGGATTATAGCAATCAGCCCCAGCATTTT,CASRTWGQGDYSNQPQHF
.,TRBJ2-3,TRBV24-1,.,TGTGCCACCAGTGCGGCAGAACAGAAGAGCACAGATACGCAGTATTTT,CATSAAEQKSTDTQYF
.,TRBJ2-3,TRBV7-7,.,TGTGCCAGCAGCTTAAGCGGTGTTAGCACAGATACGCAGTATTTT,CASSLSGVSTDTQYF
few,TRBJ1-5,TRBV28,.,TGTGCCAGCAGTCCCCTCCTTCGGCCCCAGCATTTT,CASSPLLRPQHF
.,TRBJ1-4,TRBV12-5,.,TGTGCTAGTGGTTTGGACCTCGGGATCGGTCTAGGTGAAAAACTGTTTTTT,CASGLDLGIGLGEKLFF
.,TRBJ1-3,TRBV3-1/TRBV3-2,.,TGTGCCAGCAGCCAAGAAGGGGGTATATTTAGAAACACCATATATTTT,CASSQEGGIFRNTIYF
.,TRBJ1-2,TRBV2,.,TGTGCCAGCAGTAAAGTGAGCTATGGCTACACCTTC,CASSKVSYGYTF
.,TRBJ2-2,TRBV19,.,TGTGCCAGTAGTGAGGGACTCATGAACACCGGGGAGCTGTTTTTT,CASSEGLMNTGELFF
.,TRBJ1-2,TRBV12-5,.,TGTGCTAGTGGTTTCTGGCAGGGAGGGGGGATCGCGGATGGCTACACCTTC,CASGFWQGGGIADGYTF
.,TRBJ2-7,TRBV5-1,TRBD2,TGCGCCAGCAGCTCGGGGGGTGCGGGAGGGCCCTGGGAGCAGTACTTC,CASSSGGAGGPWEQYF
.,TRBJ2-3,TRBV5-1,.,TGCGCCAGCAGCTTGGTCGGACGGGGGGCTGATACGCAGTATTTT,CASSLVGRGADTQYF
.,TRBJ2-1,TRBV7-3,TRBD2,TGTGCCAGCAGCCGCGGGACTAACAATGAGCAGTTCTTC,CASSRGTNNEQFF
.,TRBJ1-5,TRBV6-2/TRBV6-3,TRBD1,TGTGCCAGCAGTTCCATCGCCGGGACAGGGAACAATCAGCCCCAGCATTTT,CASSSIAGTGNNQPQHF
.,TRBJ1-3,TRBV4-3,TRBD1,TGCGCCAGCAGCCAAGAGGGACAGGCCGGGGACACCATATATTTT,CASSQEGQAGDTIYF
.,TRBJ2-7,TRBV6-5,.,TGTGCCAGCACCGGGGGATCATGGAACGAGCAGTACTTC,CASTGGSWNEQYF
.,TRBJ2-4,TRBV7-2,.,TGTGCCAGCAGCCCGGCCGGGGGAGCCAAAAACATTCAGTACTTC,CASSPAGGAKNIQYF
.,TRBJ2-3,TRBV19,TRBD2,TGTGCCAGTAGAAGGACTAGCGGCCCCACAGATACGCAGTATTTT,CASRRTSGPTDTQYF
.,TRBJ2-1,TRBV3-1/TRBV3-2,TRBD2,TGTGCCAGCAGCCGACTAGCGACTAATGAGCAGTTCTTC,CASSRLATNEQFF
.,TRBJ2-5,TRBV5-1,.,TGCGCCAGCAGCCAAACCCCCACAGTGCCGGAAGAGACCCAGTACTTC,CASSQTPTVPEETQYF
.,TRBJ2-1,TRBV3-1/TRBV3-2,.,TGTGCCAGCAGCCAAGTTCCGGGCTCCTACAATGAGCAGTTCTTC,CASSQVPGSYNEQFF
.,TRBJ2-7,TRBV9,.,TGTGCCAGCAGCGTCTTAGCGGAGACCCACGAGCAGTACTTC,CASSVLAETHEQYF
few,TRBJ1-5,TRBV4-3,.,TGCGCCAGCAGCCAGACCCTCGGCCAGGGTACCAATCAGCCCCAGCATTTT,CASSQTLGQGTNQPQHF
.,TRBJ2-7,TRBV5-1,.,TGCGCCAGCAGCTCCGGAGCCTACGAGCAGTACTTC,CASSSGAYEQYF
.,TRBJ1-4,TRBV4-3,.,TGCGCCAGCAGCCAATGGGGGGGTCTGAATGAAAAACTGTTTTTT,CASSQWGGLNEKLFF
.,TRBJ2-7,TRBV2,TRBD1,TGTGCCAGCATTCTACGACAGGGACGCGAGCAGTACTTC,CASILRQGREQYF
.,TRBJ1-2,TRBV30,TRBD1,TGTGCCTGGAGTGTCCGGGACAGGGATTCTAACTATGGCTACACCTTC,CAWSVRDRDSNYGYTF
.,TRBJ1-5,TRBV18,.,TGTGCCAGCTCAGCCGGGACAACGGGCCAGCCCCAGCATTTT,CASSAGTTGQPQHF
.,TRBJ2-7,TRBV10-3,TRBD1,TGTGCCATCAAGGGACAGGGGGCTTACGAGCAGTACTTC,CAIKGQGAYEQYF
.,TRBJ1-1,TRBV7-6,.,TGTGCCAGCAGCTTAGGGTCACAGATGCAGAACACTGAAGCTTTCTTT,CASSLGSQMQNTEAFF
.,TRBJ2-7,TRBV11-2,TRBD2,TGTGCCAGCAGCTTAAGTAGCGGGCGGACCTACGAGCAGTACTTC,CASSLSSGRTYEQYF
few,TRBJ2-2,TRBV7-2,.,TGTGCCAGCAGCTGGGACAACGCGAACACCGGGGAGCTGTTTTTT,CASSWDNANTGELFF